The 15 T cell receptor beta chains reported below all come from one sample, sequenced in a study of cytomegalovirus exposure and HLA in healthy donors. Vbeta (60) and Jbeta (13) primers were used in the PCR. The protocol was immunoSEQ multiplex PCR, while the TCRdb copy is restricted to in-frame clones and leaves out a portion. The sample lists about 160,000 clones; under 85% were seen once. Sequencing used PBMCs. The receptors were sampled from a man between 50 and 59 years old in good health and CMV-seropositive.

This clone was observed a handful of times. The chain is built from TRBV5-6 and TRBJ2-2; no clear D gene. This CDR3 region has 12 residues. V lost 2 bases and J 5 bases, leaving 4 bases between the germline ends. The germline V gene encodes CDR1 SGHDT and CDR2 YYEEEE. CDR3 sequence (DNA): TGTGCCAGCAGCTTTATGACCGGGGAGCTGTTTTTT. This sequence encodes CASSFMTGELFF.

On this clone: The same CDR3 is also encoded by other DNA sequences in this sample. The chain employs TRBV30 and TRBJ1-1, with D maybe TRBD1 (5 bases). The CDR3 runs 13 residues. Trimming left V 0 bases short and J 1 base short, with 6 bases between. Germline V gives CDR1 GTSNPN, CDR2 SVGIG (reference sequence). This chain's CDR3 is CAWSVQGNTEAFF. CDR3 bases: TGTGCCTGGAGTGTCCAGGGGAACACTGAAGCTTTCTTT.

The CDR3 DNA reads as TGTGCCAGCAGCCAAGTGTTGGCGGGGGCTTCCTACGAGCAGTACTTC. This translates into CASSQVLAGASYEQYF. This rearrangement joins TRBV4-2 to TRBJ2-7; TRBD2 might be the D (7 bases). The V and J ends lost 1 base and 1 base respectively, with 14 bases between them. CDR3 length: 16 residues. Germline-derived CDR1 and CDR2 are LGHNA and YNFKEQ.

This sequence joins TRBV9 and TRBJ2-3; D possibly corresponds to TRBD2 (6 bases). Trimming took 5 bases from V and 3 from J, leaving 13 bases between them. This CDR3 is 14 amino acids long. The V gene's germline CDR1 is SGDLS and CDR2 YYNGEE. CDR3 residues: CASSGGRSTDTQYF. For the CDR3, the DNA is TGTGCCAGCAGTGGAGGGCGGAGTACAGATACGCAGTATTTT.

The chain couples TRBV5-1 to TRBJ2-3; 8 nucleotides agree with TRBD1. Germline CDR1 SGHRS, CDR2 YFSETQ. V lost 7 bases to trimming and J lost 0 bases; unmatched junction nucleotides: 7. The CDR3 contains 15 residues. Written as DNA, the CDR3 is TGCGCCAGCGGCCCTCAGGGGGCCAGCACAGATACGCAGTATTTT. It specifies CASGPQGASTDTQYF.

This chain connects TRBV4-1 to TRBJ2-2; TRBD2 aligns across 9 bases. V was clipped by 0 bases and J by 5 bases; unmatched bases: 7. The length of the CDR3 is 17 residues. CDR1 MGHRA and CDR2 YSYEKL come from the germline V gene. Written as DNA, the CDR3 is TGCGCCAGCAGCCAAGATCTCGCGGGGGGGGCAACCGGGGAGCTGTTTTTT. Protein: CASSQDLAGGATGELFF.

The chain recombines TRBV27 with TRBJ2-3; D is unclear. From germline, CDR1 is MNHEY and CDR2 SMNVEV (reference sequence). The length of the CDR3 is 16 residues. Trimming shortened V by 3 bases and J by 0 bases, and 13 bases separated the two germline ends. The CDR3 DNA reads TGTGCCAGCAGTTTTGAGAGGTCGGCTAGCACAGATACGCAGTATTTT. This sequence encodes CASSFERSASTDTQYF.

The V call is TRBV18, the J call TRBJ1-5; TRBD1 might be the D (6 bases). The ends were cut back, 2 bases at V and 7 bases at J, with 12 bases in the middle. The germline V gene encodes CDR1 KGHSH and CDR2 LQKENI. The CDR3 runs to 14 residues. In DNA, the CDR3 is TGTGCCAGCTCACCAAAAAGGCAGGGGCAGCCCCAGCATTTT. Translated, it gives CASSPKRQGQPQHF.

This chain uses TRBV13 with TRBJ2-1, with 7 bases lining up with TRBD1. Unmatched junction bases numbered 10, after V lost 6 bases and J lost 5 bases. Germline assignment: CDR1 PRHDT and CDR2 FYEKMQ (reference sequence). This CDR3 contains 15 residues. The CDR3 region is CASRRQGGAHNEQFF. The CDR3, as DNA: TGTGCCAGCAGGAGACAGGGTGGGGCCCACAATGAGCAGTTCTTC.

As to this clone: One junction end disagrees with the germline gene, perhaps due to a read error. The V and J genes are TRBV5-6 and TRBJ2-2, with D possibly TRBD1 on 6 matching bases. The V gene's germline CDR1 is SGHDT and CDR2 YYEEEE. CDR3 size: 15 residues. In DNA form, the CDR3 reads TGTGCCAGCAGCTTGGGAGGACAGTCCACCAGGGAGCTGTTTTTT. Amino acid sequence: CASSLGGQSTRELFF. Complete variable domain (other parts from reference TRBV5-6 and TRBJ2-2): DAGVTQSPTHLIKTRGQQVTLRCSPKSGHDTVSWYQQALGQGPQFIFQYYEEEERQRGNFPDRFSGHQFPNYSSELNVNALLLGDSALYLCASSLGGQSTRELFFGEGSRLTVL.

The rearrangement uses TRBV6-5 and TRBJ2-7; the match to TRBD2 covers 10 bases. The CDR3 has 14 residues. CDR1 and CDR2 (germline): MNHEY, SVGAGI. Germline trimming cut 6 bases from V and 2 bases from J; bases unmatched to any gene: 4. The CDR3: CASRGSGGTYEQYF. DNA for the CDR3: TGTGCCAGCAGGGGTAGCGGGGGGACCTACGAGCAGTACTTC.

Notes on this clone: Compared with germline, one end of the junction differs, possibly owing to a read error. The chain couples TRBV4-2 to TRBJ1-6; D gene uncertain. Germline lookup yields CDR1 LGHNA and CDR2 YNFKEQ. This CDR3 has 14 amino acids. In nucleotides, the CDR3 is TGTGCCAGCAACCAAGGCTCGGGGAATTCACCCCTCCACTTT. Translated, it gives CASNQGSGNSPLHF.

The chain combines TRBV15 with TRBJ2-1; D may be TRBD1 (6 bases). V was shortened by 2 bases and J by 4 bases, with 9 bases between the two germline ends. Germline lookup yields CDR1 LNHNV and CDR2 YYDKDF (reference sequence). The CDR3 is made up of 14 amino acids. The CDR3 is CATSRFQGYNEQFF. The CDR3 nucleotides are TGTGCCACCAGCAGATTCCAGGGGTACAATGAGCAGTTCTTC.

The J gene is TRBJ1-2, the V gene TRBV6-1, with D perhaps matching TRBD1 (5 bases). V was cut by 0 bases and J by 2 bases, with 7 bases left in between. The CDR3 is 14 amino acids. CDR1 is MNHNS and CDR2 is SASEGT in the germline V gene. CDR3: CASSEAGGNYGYTF. Here the CDR3 DNA reads TGTGCCAGCAGTGAAGCGGGGGGGAACTATGGCTACACCTTC.

V gene TRBV30 combines with J gene TRBJ2-7; weak D call: TRBD2 (6 bases). Germline V gene sequence: CDR1 GTSNPN, CDR2 SVGIG (reference sequence). The CDR3 runs 16 residues. V was trimmed by 0 bases and J by 5 bases, leaving 20 bases between them. Here the CDR3 DNA reads TGTGCCTGGAGTGTTCAATGGGGACTCCCAAACCACGAGCAGTACTTC. Its protein product is CAWSVQWGLPNHEQYF.